This T cell receptor beta chain is drawn from a study of shared clonotypes between healthy human individuals. Overall study: There were three CD4 naive, three CD4 memory, two CD8 naive and one CD8 memory plates per donor.

J lost 2 bases, V lost 1 base, and 5 bases had no gene match. This CDR3 contains 17 residues. Germline V gene data show CDR1 as MGHRA and CDR2 as YSYEKL. Deep-level assay runs were performed. The repertoire was sequenced with immunoSEQ multiplex PCR; TCRdb's copy has only in-frame clones and lacks some. The sample consists of around 990,000 clones, approximately 80% of them appearing once. The specimen was memory CD4+ T cells from PBMCs. Described subset: CD45RA-negative fraction. The chain employs TRBV4-1 and TRBJ2-6, with 7 bases fitting TRBD2. The TCR originated in a man aged 18 to 29 in good health. Some clones in this sample may be carry-over from other donors' samples. For the CDR3, the DNA is TGCGCCAGCAGCCAAGGAGGCGGGGGAGCTGGGGCCAACGTCCTGACTTTC. Protein product: CASSQGGGGAGANVLTF.